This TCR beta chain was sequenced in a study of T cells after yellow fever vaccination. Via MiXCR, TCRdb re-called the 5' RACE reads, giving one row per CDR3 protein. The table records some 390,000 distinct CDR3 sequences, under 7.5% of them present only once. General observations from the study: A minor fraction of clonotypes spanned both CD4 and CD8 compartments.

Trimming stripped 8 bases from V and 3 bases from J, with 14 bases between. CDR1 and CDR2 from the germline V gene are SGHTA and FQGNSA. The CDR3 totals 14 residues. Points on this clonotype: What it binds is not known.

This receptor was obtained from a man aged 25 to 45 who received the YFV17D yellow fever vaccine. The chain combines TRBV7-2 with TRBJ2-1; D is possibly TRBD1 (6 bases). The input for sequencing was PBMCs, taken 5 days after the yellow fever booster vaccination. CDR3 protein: CASARDNLYNEQFF. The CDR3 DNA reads TGTGCCAGCGCCAGGGACAATCTCTACAATGAGCAGTTCTTC.